The 12 T cell receptor beta chains below were found in one sample sequenced in a study of T cell responses to AZD1222 COVID-19 vaccine. Repertoires were generated with immunoSEQ multiplex PCR, while TCRdb's copy carries only in-frame clones and drops some. The sample includes 98,000 or so clones, roughly 80% seen only once; the top ten take about 14%. Source: peripheral blood, taken 28 days after the second AZD1222 dose. The receptor source for this set is an adult who received the AZD1222 COVID-19 vaccine.

V usage is TRBV5-1 and J usage is TRBJ1-1; tentatively, D is TRBD1 (5 bases). CDR3 length: 17 amino acids. Trimming left V 3 bases short and J 0 bases short, with 18 bases between. Germline V gene data show CDR1 as SGHRS and CDR2 as YFSETQ. This CDR3 reads CASSSLRESTMNTEAFF. CDR3 sequence (DNA): TGCGCCAGCAGCTCCCTCAGGGAGTCAACCATGAACACTGAAGCTTTCTTT. The full variable domain, in which reference TRBV5-1 and TRBJ1-1 provide the parts outside the CDR3, is KAGVTQTPRYLIKTRGQQVTLSCSPISGHRSVSWYQQTPGQGLQFLFEYFSETQRNKGNFPGRFSGRQFSNSRSEMNVSTLELGDSALYLCASSSLRESTMNTEAFFGQGTRLTVV.

This clone occurred a few times. The rearrangement links TRBV2 to TRBJ1-2; D gene unclear. The CDR3 length is 14 residues. The germline V and J ends were trimmed by 2 bases and 4 bases, with 11 bases remaining between them. Germline loops: CDR1 SNHLY, CDR2 FYNNEI. CDR3 in amino acids: CASSERPDGYGYTF. In nucleotides, the CDR3 is TGTGCCAGCAGTGAAAGGCCAGACGGCTATGGCTACACCTTC.

This clone was seen only once. As DNA, the CDR3 is TGTGCCAGCAGCCCTGGTGGGGGGACAGGGGGCACTGAAGCTTTCTTT. Translated, it gives CASSPGGGTGGTEAFF. J is TRBJ1-1 and V is TRBV5-8, with 11 bases lining up with TRBD1. Trimming removed 4 bases from V and 4 bases from J; junction bases left unmatched: 9. CDR1 and CDR2 (germline): SGHTS, YDEGEE. The CDR3 sequence is 16 residues long. Combining the CDR3 with reference TRBV5-8 and TRBJ1-1 gives the whole variable domain EAGVTQSPTHLIKTRGQQATLRCSPISGHTSVYWYQQALGLGLQFLLWYDEGEERNRGNFPPRFSGRQFPNYSSELNVNALELEDSALYLCASSPGGGTGGTEAFFGQGTRLTVV.

This clone appeared a few times. This chain uses TRBV4-3 with TRBJ1-3; the D is unclear. Germline CDR1 and CDR2: LGHNA and YSLEER. V dropped 0 bases and J dropped 7 bases, with 16 bases sitting between them. The CDR3 sequence is 16 residues long. The CDR3 spells CASSQDRRVRGNTIYF. As DNA, the CDR3 is TGCGCCAGCAGCCAAGATAGGAGGGTCCGTGGGAACACCATATATTTT.

CDR3: CAAQTGGGEQYF. The CDR3 nucleotides are TGTGCCGCTCAGACAGGGGGTGGCGAGCAGTACTTC. The V gene is TRBV6-6, the J gene TRBJ2-7; TRBD1 aligns across 9 bases. Germline CDR1 MNHNY, CDR2 SVGAGI (reference sequence). Losses at the gene ends were 11 bases for V and 6 bases for J; bases not matched to a gene: 8. The CDR3 covers 12 residues.

V is TRBV5-4 and J is TRBJ1-1, with unresolved D. The CDR3 is 14 amino acids. V shed 2 bases and J shed 4 bases, with 12 bases lying between them. CDR1 SGHNT and CDR2 YYREEE come from the germline V gene (reference sequence). Written as DNA, the CDR3 is TGTGCCAGCAGCTTACAAGGGATGGGCACTGAAGCTTTCTTT. Its translation: CASSLQGMGTEAFF.

The chain links TRBV10-2 to TRBJ2-1; D remains ambiguous. This CDR3 comprises 12 residues. The germline V gene has CDR1 WSHSY and CDR2 SAAADI. V gave up 4 bases and J gave up 9 bases, with 10 bases separating them. The CDR3 bases are TGCGCCAGCAGTGGGGTGGGCAGTGAGCAGTTCTTC. Protein: CASSGVGSEQFF.

The chain recombines TRBV6-5 with TRBJ1-2, with 8 bases identical to TRBD1. Germline V CDR1 and CDR2: MNHEY, SVGAGI. This CDR3 is 13 amino acids long. With 6 bases clipped from V and 5 bases from J, the junction kept 5 bases outside the gene matches. The chain's CDR3 is CASSPGTGYGYTF. In DNA, the CDR3 is TGTGCCAGCAGCCCAGGGACAGGATATGGCTACACCTTC.

The rearrangement links TRBV10-3 to TRBJ2-3; 11 bases map to TRBD2. The CDR3 is 15 amino acids. V lost 9 bases to trimming and J lost 10 bases; unmatched junction nucleotides: 15. Per the germline V gene, CDR1 is ENHRY and CDR2 is SYGVKD. CDR3 in amino acids: CAMRSGTSGGGAQYF. In nucleotides, the CDR3 is TGTGCCATGCGGTCCGGGACTAGCGGAGGGGGGGCGCAGTATTTT.

V is TRBV6-1 and J is TRBJ1-1; D is unresolved. There are 15 residues in the CDR3. Trimming pared 3 bases from V and 5 bases from J, leaving 16 bases between. Looked up from germline, CDR1 is MNHNS and CDR2 is SASEGT. The CDR3: CASSDPLRLVTEAFF. DNA of the CDR3: TGTGCCAGCAGTGACCCCCTGCGGTTAGTAACTGAAGCTTTCTTT.

CDR3 sequence: CASRGVWVTEAFF. In nucleotides, the CDR3 is TGTGCCAGCAGGGGGGTGTGGGTCACTGAAGCTTTCTTT. The chain employs TRBV6-1 and TRBJ1-1; D perhaps matches TRBD1 (5 bases). V was shortened by 6 bases and J by 4 bases, with 12 bases between the two germline ends. This CDR3 has 13 residues. Germline V gene sequence: CDR1 MNHNS, CDR2 SASEGT.

The chain employs TRBV27 and TRBJ1-1, with D perhaps matching TRBD1 (5 bases). Trimming took 2 bases from V and 4 from J, leaving 29 bases between them. Germline V gene data show CDR1 as MNHEY and CDR2 as SMNVEV (reference sequence). The CDR3 consists of 20 residues. CDR3 in amino acids: CASSLGERGFATRKGTEAFF. CDR3 nucleotides: TGTGCCAGCAGTTTAGGGGAAAGGGGATTCGCTACGAGGAAAGGCACTGAAGCTTTCTTT.